These 24 T cell receptor beta chains came from one sample sequenced in a study of blood T cell repertoires in COVID-19. Sequencing used immunoSEQ multiplex PCR; TCRdb keeps in-frame clones, though not all of them. Of roughly 300,000 clones listed, nearly 90% are singletons. Sequenced material: PBMCs or T cells enriched from blood (not recorded which). The receptors originated from a woman in her twenties or thirties who had recovered from COVID-19.

V is TRBV19 and J is TRBJ1-5, with 8 nucleotides matching TRBD1. V was clipped by 6 bases and J by 6 bases; unmatched bases: 4. Germline CDR1 and CDR2: LNHDA and SQIVND (reference sequence). This CDR3 has 13 residues. For the CDR3, the DNA is TGTGCCAGTAGGCAGGGGGCTGGTCAGCCCCAGCATTTT. The encoded protein is CASRQGAGQPQHF. The full variable domain, in which reference TRBV19 and TRBJ1-5 provide the parts outside the CDR3, is DGGITQSPKYLFRKEGQNVTLSCEQNLNHDAMYWYRQDPGQGLRLIYYSQIVNDFQKGDIAEGYSVSREKKESFPLTVTSAQKNPTAFYLCASRQGAGQPQHFGDGTRLSIL.

The chain uses TRBV9 and TRBJ1-2; D is perhaps TRBD1 (6 bases). Looked up from germline, CDR1 is SGDLS and CDR2 is YYNGEE. Trimming stripped 0 bases from V and 5 bases from J, with 20 bases between. This CDR3 spans 17 amino acids. The CDR3 reads CASSVGETQGYRYGYTF. CDR3 nucleotides: TGTGCCAGCAGCGTAGGTGAGACACAGGGCTACAGGTATGGCTACACCTTC.

The chain has TRBV9 and TRBJ1-2; D not certain. This CDR3 is 13 amino acids long. Per germline, CDR1 SGDLS and CDR2 YYNGEE. V lost 6 bases, J lost 4 bases, and 13 bases lay in between. The CDR3 spells CASTGERGYGYTF. The DNA of the CDR3 is TGTGCCAGCACTGGGGAACGGGGCTATGGCTACACCTTC.

The rearrangement links TRBV10-3 to TRBJ1-5, with D maybe TRBD1 (6 bases). The germline CDR1 and CDR2 sequences are ENHRY and SYGVKD. Trimming took off 10 bases at V and 0 bases at J, with 19 bases between the two ends. The CDR3 spans 16 residues. The CDR3 spells CATSLGAGDSNQPQHF. The CDR3 nucleotides are TGTGCCACCTCCTTGGGGGCAGGTGATAGCAATCAGCCCCAGCATTTT.

The chain employs TRBV5-1 and TRBJ2-1; 11 bases fit TRBD2. Germline V CDR1 and CDR2: SGHRS, YFSETQ. The V segment lost 4 bases and the J segment 4 bases; nucleotides outside the gene matches: 7. This CDR3 has 16 residues. Here the CDR3 reads CASSTKGLAGYNEQFF. CDR3 DNA sequence: TGCGCCAGCAGCACGAAAGGACTAGCGGGTTACAATGAGCAGTTCTTC.

The chain combines TRBV5-6 with TRBJ2-1; 7 nucleotides align to TRBD1. The V and J ends lost 6 bases and 4 bases, in that order; junction bases with no gene match: 4. This CDR3 spans 13 amino acids. Germline CDR1 is SGHDT and CDR2 is YYEEEE. The CDR3 region is CASTPTGYNEQFF. The CDR3, as DNA: TGTGCCAGCACCCCGACAGGGTACAATGAGCAGTTCTTC.

About this clone itself: Other DNA sequences in this sample translate to the same CDR3. The chain has TRBV7-9 and TRBJ1-4, with 7 positions matching TRBD1. From germline, CDR1 is SEHNR and CDR2 FQNEAQ (reference sequence). The V and J ends lost 5 bases and 7 bases, in that order; junction bases with no gene match: 7. The CDR3 spans 14 residues. In DNA, the CDR3 is TGTGCCAGCAGCCTACGACAGGGAGGTGAAAAACTGTTTTTT. Translated, it gives CASSLRQGGEKLFF.

This clone was recorded a few times. The V gene is TRBV12-3 or TRBV12-4, the J gene TRBJ1-5; the D is unclear. This CDR3 has 13 amino acids. Trimming took off 3 bases at V and 7 bases at J, with 10 bases between the two ends. CDR3 nucleotide sequence: TGTGCCAGCAGTTTCGGCGGTACACAGCCCCAGCATTTT. It is translated as CASSFGGTQPQHF.

CDR3 in DNA: TGTGCCAGCAGCTCAGCGGGGAGGAACACCGGGGAGCTGTTTTTT. As protein: CASSSAGRNTGELFF. The chain employs TRBV13 and TRBJ2-2; 7 bases align to TRBD2. This CDR3 has 15 residues. With 4 bases clipped from V and 1 base from J, the junction kept 3 bases outside the gene matches. The V gene's germline CDR1 is PRHDT and CDR2 FYEKMQ (reference sequence).

The chain uses TRBV5-4 and TRBJ2-2, with 10 bases identical to TRBD2. CDR3 length: 17 residues. CDR1 is SGHNT and CDR2 is YYREEE in the germline V gene (reference sequence). J gave up 7 bases and V 4 bases, and 13 bases lay outside the gene matches. The CDR3 nucleotides are TGTGCCAGCAGCCCGACGGCTAGCGGGGGAAGCGGCGGGGAGCTGTTTTTT. Translated: CASSPTASGGSGGELFF.

The chain uses TRBV4-1 and TRBJ1-1; 11 positions match TRBD1. The V gene end was trimmed by 0 bases and the J gene end by 4 bases; junction bases not matched to a gene: 10. CDR3 length equals 18 residues. The germline V gene has CDR1 MGHRA and CDR2 YSYEKL. In nucleotides, the CDR3 is TGCGCCAGCAGCCAAGACAGGCACCCGGGACAGGGGGTCACTGAAGCTTTCTTT. It translates to CASSQDRHPGQGVTEAFF.

The chain is built from TRBV6-5 and TRBJ2-3, with D possibly matching TRBD1 (6 bases). Trimming stripped 6 bases from V and 0 bases from J, with 13 bases between. Per germline, CDR1 MNHEY and CDR2 SVGAGI. This CDR3 is 15 amino acids long. Written as DNA, the CDR3 is TGTGCCAGCAGGGCCCGGACAGCTAGCACAGATACGCAGTATTTT. Translated: CASRARTASTDTQYF.

The V call is TRBV5-1, the J call TRBJ2-3, with 8 bases matching TRBD1. This CDR3 is 16 amino acids long. Germline V CDR1 and CDR2: SGHRS, YFSETQ. With V trimmed by 4 bases and J by 6 bases, 13 bases remained unmatched. CDR3 in amino acids: CASSVSPGTGTDTQYF. CDR3 in DNA: TGCGCCAGCAGCGTCTCCCCCGGGACAGGAACCGATACGCAGTATTTT.

The gene calls are TRBV5-1 and TRBJ1-5; D gene ambiguous. Looked up from germline, CDR1 is SGHRS and CDR2 is YFSETQ. V gave up 2 bases and J gave up 6 bases, with 3 bases separating them. The CDR3 is made up of 11 amino acids. The CDR3 DNA is TGCGCCAGCAGCTTCGGTCAGCCCCAGCATTTT. This encodes CASSFGQPQHF.

V is TRBV6-2 or TRBV6-3 and J is TRBJ1-1; no clear D. V was pared by 5 bases and J by 2 bases, with 6 bases between. This CDR3 contains 12 residues. Germline values: CDR1 MNHEY, CDR2 SVGEGT. The CDR3 loop is CASSEENTEAFF. The CDR3 nucleotides are TGTGCCAGCAGTGAGGAAAACACTGAAGCTTTCTTT.

The chain has TRBV5-4 and TRBJ2-5; 7 positions match TRBD1. CDR1 and CDR2 from the germline V gene are SGHNT and YYREEE (reference sequence). The CDR3 totals 13 residues. V gave up 1 base and J gave up 5 bases; unmatched junction bases: 2. CDR3 sequence: CASSLTGEETQYF. Here the CDR3 DNA reads TGTGCCAGCAGCTTGACAGGGGAGGAGACCCAGTACTTC.

Turning to this clone: This same CDR3 is encoded by further DNA sequences in the sample. The rearrangement joins TRBV7-9 to TRBJ1-2; D gene unclear. V shed 6 bases and J shed 1 base, with 6 bases lying between them. CDR1 and CDR2 from the germline V gene are SEHNR and FQNEAQ (reference sequence). The CDR3 consists of 12 residues. The CDR3 DNA reads as TGTGCCAGCAGTGCAGTTAACTATGGCTACACCTTC. Translated, it gives CASSAVNYGYTF.

Only one count was recorded for this clone. The V call is TRBV5-1, the J call TRBJ1-4; 7 nucleotides match TRBD1. V gave up 5 bases and J gave up 5 bases; unmatched junction bases: 6. This CDR3 is built from 14 residues. CDR1 and CDR2 from the germline V gene are SGHRS and YFSETQ. The CDR3 DNA reads as TGCGCCAGCAGGAAAGAGGGACAGAATGAAAAACTGTTTTTT. This encodes CASRKEGQNEKLFF.

The V call is TRBV7-3, the J call TRBJ2-2; 8 bases line up with TRBD1. Germline-derived CDR1 and CDR2 are SGHTA and FQGTGA. This CDR3 has 17 amino acids. Trimming at V came to 4 bases and at J to 6 bases, leaving 13 bases not matched to a gene. This CDR3 reads CASSSPGQGRGSGELFF. CDR3 nucleotides: TGTGCCAGCAGCTCACCCGGACAGGGAAGAGGGTCCGGGGAGCTGTTTTTT.

The rearrangement joins TRBV5-4 to TRBJ2-1, with 10 bases that match TRBD1. Germline V gene lookup returns CDR1 SGHNT and CDR2 YYREEE (reference sequence). With V trimmed by 9 bases and J by 8 bases, 11 bases remained unmatched. CDR3 length equals 14 residues. The CDR3 loop reads CATPRQGAIDEQFF. Here the CDR3 DNA reads TGTGCCACACCAAGACAGGGGGCGATCGATGAGCAGTTCTTC.

The chain links TRBV10-3 to TRBJ2-7, with 7 bases fitting TRBD2. Germline values: CDR1 ENHRY, CDR2 SYGVKD. The CDR3 has 13 residues. Trimming took 10 bases from V and 4 from J; bases not matched to a gene: 10. The CDR3 loop reads CATKRDSAYEQYF. The CDR3 nucleotides are TGTGCCACCAAGCGGGACTCGGCTTACGAGCAGTACTTC.

This chain links TRBV4-1 with TRBJ2-7, with TRBD1 matching 8 bases. CDR1 and CDR2 (germline): MGHRA, YSYEKL. The CDR3 extends over 19 amino acids. V shed 0 bases, J shed 2 bases, and the junction held 15 bases outside the gene matches. The CDR3 reads CASSQEIEDRAGGTYEQYF. The CDR3 DNA reads TGCGCCAGCAGCCAAGAAATAGAGGACAGGGCTGGGGGGACCTACGAGCAGTACTTC.

CDR3 protein: CASSLRSGGLELFF. The DNA for the CDR3 is TGTGCCAGCAGCTTGCGGTCAGGGGGCCTGGAGCTGTTTTTT. The gene calls are TRBV5-4 and TRBJ2-2; 8 bases fit TRBD1. CDR1 SGHNT and CDR2 YYREEE come from the germline V gene (reference sequence). J lost 10 bases, V lost 1 base, and 6 bases had no gene match. This CDR3 contains 14 residues.

The chain employs TRBV5-4 and TRBJ2-7; 12 bases map to TRBD1. Per the germline V gene, CDR1 is SGHNT and CDR2 is YYREEE (reference sequence). CDR3 size: 17 residues. The ends lost 5 bases at V and 2 bases at J; junction bases unmatched: 11. Here the CDR3 reads CASRKGTGGLQAYEQYF. CDR3 coding DNA: TGTGCCAGCAGGAAGGGGACAGGGGGCCTCCAAGCCTACGAGCAGTACTTC.